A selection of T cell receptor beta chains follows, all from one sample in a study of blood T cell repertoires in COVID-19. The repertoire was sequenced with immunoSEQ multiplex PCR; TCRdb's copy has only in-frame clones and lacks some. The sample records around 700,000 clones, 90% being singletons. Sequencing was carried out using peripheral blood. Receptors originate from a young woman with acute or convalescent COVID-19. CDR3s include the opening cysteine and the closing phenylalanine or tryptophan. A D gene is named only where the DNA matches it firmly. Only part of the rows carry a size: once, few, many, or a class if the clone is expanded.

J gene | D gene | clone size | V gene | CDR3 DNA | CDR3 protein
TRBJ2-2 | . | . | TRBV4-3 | TGCGCCAGCAGCCAAGAAACGTTAGGGGCCGGGGAGCTGTTTTTT | CASSQETLGAGELFF
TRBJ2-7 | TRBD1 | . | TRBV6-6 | TGTGCCAGCAATGGTTGGGGACAGGGGACCTACGAGCAGTACTTC | CASNGWGQGTYEQYF
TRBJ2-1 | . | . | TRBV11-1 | TGTGCCAGCAGCGGGGACATCAATGAGCAGTTCTTC | CASSGDINEQFF
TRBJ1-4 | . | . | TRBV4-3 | TGCGCCAGCAGCCGGGTAGGGGGTTCTGAAAAACTGTTTTTT | CASSRVGGSEKLFF
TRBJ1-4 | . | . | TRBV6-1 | TGTGCCAGCAGTGATATTGAGGAGGAGGAAAAACTGTTTTTT | CASSDIEEEEKLFF
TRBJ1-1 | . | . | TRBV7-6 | TGTGCCAGCAGCTTAGGCCCAGCGGGAACTGAAGCTTTCTTT | CASSLGPAGTEAFF
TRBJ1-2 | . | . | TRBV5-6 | TGTGCCAGCAGCTTCGAAGGGGAGGTGGACGGCTACACCTTC | CASSFEGEVDGYTF
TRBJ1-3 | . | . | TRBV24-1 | TGTGCCACCAGTGATTACAGAGACTCTGGAAACACCATATATTTT | CATSDYRDSGNTIYF
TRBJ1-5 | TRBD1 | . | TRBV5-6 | TGTGCCAGCAGCTTGAGGGGCTCTCGGACAGGGGGCCGTCAGCCCCAGCATTTT | CASSLRGSRTGGRQPQHF
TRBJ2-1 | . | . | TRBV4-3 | TGCGCCAGCAGCCAAGATTCGGGGTCCACTGTCTTCAATGAGCAGTTCTTC | CASSQDSGSTVFNEQFF
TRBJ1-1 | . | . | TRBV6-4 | TGTGCCAGCAGTGACTCGAGCGACAGCCCCCCTGAAGCTTTCTTT | CASSDSSDSPPEAFF
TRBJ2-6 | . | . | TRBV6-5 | TGTGCCAGCATGTTGGCATCTGGGGCCAACGTCCTGACTTTC | CASMLASGANVLTF
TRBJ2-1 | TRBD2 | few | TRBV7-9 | TGTGCCGGACTAGCGGGGGGCACCTACAATGAGCAGTTCTTC | CAGLAGGTYNEQFF
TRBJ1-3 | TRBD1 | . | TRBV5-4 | TGTGCCAGCAGCTGGGGACAGACTGGAAACACCATATATTTT | CASSWGQTGNTIYF
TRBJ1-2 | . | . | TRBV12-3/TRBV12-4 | TGTGCCAGCAGCGACAGCGACTATGGCTACACCTTC | CASSDSDYGYTF
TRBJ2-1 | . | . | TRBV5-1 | TGCGCCAGCAGCCTACCGGCCGGGACATTCAATGAGCAGTTCTTC | CASSLPAGTFNEQFF
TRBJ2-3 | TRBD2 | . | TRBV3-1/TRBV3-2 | TGTGCCAGCAGCCAAGGACTAGCGGGGGGACAAGATACGCAGTATTTT | CASSQGLAGGQDTQYF
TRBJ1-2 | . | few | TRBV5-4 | TGTGCCAGCACCCCGGGGGGGATTTATGGCTACACCTTC | CASTPGGIYGYTF
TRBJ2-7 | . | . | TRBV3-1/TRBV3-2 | TGTGCCAGCAGCCCTCGACACAACTCCTACGAGCAGTACTTC | CASSPRHNSYEQYF
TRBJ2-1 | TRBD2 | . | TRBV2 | TGTGCCAGCAGTTCGGGGGGGCGATACAATGAGCAGTTCTTC | CASSSGGRYNEQFF